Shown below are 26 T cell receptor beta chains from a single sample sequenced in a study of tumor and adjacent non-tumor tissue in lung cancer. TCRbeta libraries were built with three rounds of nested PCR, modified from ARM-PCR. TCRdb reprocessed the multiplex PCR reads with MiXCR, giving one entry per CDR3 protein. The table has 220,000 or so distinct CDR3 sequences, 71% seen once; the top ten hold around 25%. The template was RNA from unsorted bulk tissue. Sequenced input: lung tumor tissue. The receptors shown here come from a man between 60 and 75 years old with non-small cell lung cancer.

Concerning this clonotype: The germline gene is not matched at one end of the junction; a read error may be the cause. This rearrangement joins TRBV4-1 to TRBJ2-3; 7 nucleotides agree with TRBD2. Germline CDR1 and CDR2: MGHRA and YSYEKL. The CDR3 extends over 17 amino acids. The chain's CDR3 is CASSQEQSGKVTDTQYF. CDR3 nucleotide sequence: TGTGCCAGCAGCCAAGAGCAGAGCGGGAAGGTGACAGATACGCAGTATTTT.

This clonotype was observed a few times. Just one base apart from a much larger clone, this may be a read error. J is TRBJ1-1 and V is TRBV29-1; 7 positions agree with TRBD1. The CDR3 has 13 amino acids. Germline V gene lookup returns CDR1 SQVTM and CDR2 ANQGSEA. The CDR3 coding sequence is TGCAGCGTGCGGATACAGGGGAACACTGAAACTTTCTTT. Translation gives CSVRIQGNTETFF.

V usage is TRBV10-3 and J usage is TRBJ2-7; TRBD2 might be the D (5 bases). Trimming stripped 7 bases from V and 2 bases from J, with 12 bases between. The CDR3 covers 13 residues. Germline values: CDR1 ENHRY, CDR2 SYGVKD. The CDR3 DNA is TGTGCCATCAAGAGGGTCCCTGCCTACGAGCAGTACTTC. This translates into CAIKRVPAYEQYF.

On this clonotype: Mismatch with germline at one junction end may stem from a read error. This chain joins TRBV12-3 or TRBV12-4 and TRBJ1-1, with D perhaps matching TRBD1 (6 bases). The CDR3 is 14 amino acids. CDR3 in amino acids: CASSIGGLGTESFF. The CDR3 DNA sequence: TGTGCCAGCAGCATAGGGGGGCTTGGTACTGAATCTTTCTTT.

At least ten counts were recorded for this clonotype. This chain's CDR3 is CASSLGQNIEQYF. CDR3 DNA sequence: TGTGCCAGCAGTCTGGGACAGAATATCGAGCAGTACTTC. The chain recombines TRBV12-3 or TRBV12-4 with TRBJ2-7, with 7 bases lining up with TRBD1. V dropped 5 bases and J dropped 6; count of bases not matched to a gene: 7. The CDR3 has 13 residues.

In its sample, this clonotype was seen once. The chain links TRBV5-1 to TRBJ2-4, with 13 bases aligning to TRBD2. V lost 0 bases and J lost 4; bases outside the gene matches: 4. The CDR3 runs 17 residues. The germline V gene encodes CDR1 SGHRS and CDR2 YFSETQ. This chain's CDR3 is CASSLAVLAGGKNIQYF. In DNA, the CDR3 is TGCGCCAGCAGCTTGGCGGTACTAGCGGGAGGGAAAAACATTCAGTACTTC.

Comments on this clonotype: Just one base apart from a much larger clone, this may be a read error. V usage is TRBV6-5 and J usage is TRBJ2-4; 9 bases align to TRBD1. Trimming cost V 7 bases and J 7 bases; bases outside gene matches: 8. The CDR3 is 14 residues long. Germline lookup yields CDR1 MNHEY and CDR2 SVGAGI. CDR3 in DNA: TGTGCCAGCAATAGGGACAGGGAATGGAACATTCAGTACTTC. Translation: CASNRDREWNIQYF.

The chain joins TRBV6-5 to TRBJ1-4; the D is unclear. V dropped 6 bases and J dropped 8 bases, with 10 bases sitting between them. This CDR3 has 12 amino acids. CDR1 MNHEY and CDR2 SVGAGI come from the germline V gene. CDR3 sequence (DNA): TGTGCCAGCAGGGCTGCAGTCGAAAAACTGTTTTTT. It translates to CASRAAVEKLFF.

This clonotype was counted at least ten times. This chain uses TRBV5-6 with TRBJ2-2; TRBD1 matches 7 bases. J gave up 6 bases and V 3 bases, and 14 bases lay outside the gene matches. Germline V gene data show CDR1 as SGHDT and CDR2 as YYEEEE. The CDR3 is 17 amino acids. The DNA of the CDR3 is TGTGCCAGCAGCTGGTGGGGGTCAGGGGGTAACGCCGGGGAGCTGTTTTTT. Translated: CASSWWGSGGNAGELFF.

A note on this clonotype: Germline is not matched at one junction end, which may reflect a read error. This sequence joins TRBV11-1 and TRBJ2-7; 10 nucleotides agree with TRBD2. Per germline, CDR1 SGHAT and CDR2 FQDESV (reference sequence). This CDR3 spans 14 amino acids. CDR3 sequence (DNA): TGTGCCGGCAGTCCTAGCGGGAGAGGGGACGAGCAGTACTTC. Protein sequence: CAGSPSGRGDEQYF.

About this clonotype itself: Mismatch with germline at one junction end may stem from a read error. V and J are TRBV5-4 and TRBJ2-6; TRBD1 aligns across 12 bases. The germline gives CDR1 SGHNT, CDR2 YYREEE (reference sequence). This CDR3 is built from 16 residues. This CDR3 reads CASSWDRGQGANVLSF. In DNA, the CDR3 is TGTGCCAGCAGCTGGGACAGGGGGCAAGGGGCCAACGTCCTGAGTTTC.

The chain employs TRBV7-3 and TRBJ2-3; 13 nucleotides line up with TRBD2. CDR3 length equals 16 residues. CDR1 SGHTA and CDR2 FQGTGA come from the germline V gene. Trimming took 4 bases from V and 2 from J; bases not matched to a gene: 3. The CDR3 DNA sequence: TGTGCCAGCAGCTCCGGGACTAGCGGGACCACAGATACGCAGTATTTT. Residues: CASSSGTSGTTDTQYF.

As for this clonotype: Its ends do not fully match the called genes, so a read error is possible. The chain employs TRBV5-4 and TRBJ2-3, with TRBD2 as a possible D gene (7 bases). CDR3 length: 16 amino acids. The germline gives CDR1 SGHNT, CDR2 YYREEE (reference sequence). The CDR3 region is CASSQQGLTPTDTQYF. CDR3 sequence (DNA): TGTGCCAGCAGCCAACAGGGACTAACCCCCACAGATACCCAGTATTTT.

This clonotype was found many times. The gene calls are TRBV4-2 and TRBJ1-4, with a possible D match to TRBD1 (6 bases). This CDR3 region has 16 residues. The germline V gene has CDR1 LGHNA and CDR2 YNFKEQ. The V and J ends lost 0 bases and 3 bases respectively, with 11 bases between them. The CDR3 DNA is TGTGCCAGCAGCCAAGATAGGACAGATCCTAATGAAAAACTGTTTTTT. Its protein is CASSQDRTDPNEKLFF.

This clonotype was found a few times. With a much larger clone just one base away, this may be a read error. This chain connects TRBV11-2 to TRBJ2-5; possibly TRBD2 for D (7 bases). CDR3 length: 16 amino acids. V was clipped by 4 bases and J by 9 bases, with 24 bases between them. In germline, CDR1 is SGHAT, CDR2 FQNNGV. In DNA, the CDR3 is TGTGCCAGCAGCTCCACAATGGGGGGGCTAGAGGAGGCCCAGTACTTC. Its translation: CASSSTMGGLEEAQYF. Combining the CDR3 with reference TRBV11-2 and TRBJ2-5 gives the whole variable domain EAGVAQSPRYKIIEKRQSVAFWCNPISGHATLYWYQQILGQGPKLLIQFQNNGVVDDSQLPKDRFSAERLKGVDSTLKIQPAKLEDSAVYLCASSSTMGGLEEAQYFGPGTRLLVL.

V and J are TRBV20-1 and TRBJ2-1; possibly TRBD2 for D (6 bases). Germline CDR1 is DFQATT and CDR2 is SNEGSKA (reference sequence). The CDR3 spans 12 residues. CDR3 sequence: CIARREVNEQFF. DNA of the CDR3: TGCATAGCTAGAAGGGAGGTCAATGAGCAGTTCTTC.

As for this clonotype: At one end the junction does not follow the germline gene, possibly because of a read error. CDR3 residues: CSLRESQGTQYF. The CDR3 nucleotides read TGCAGCTTAAGGGAATCTCAAGGGACCCAGTACTTC. The V call is TRBV29-1, the J call TRBJ2-5; D call uncertain. Germline CDR1 reads SQVTM; CDR2 reads ANQGSEA. This CDR3 is built from 12 residues.

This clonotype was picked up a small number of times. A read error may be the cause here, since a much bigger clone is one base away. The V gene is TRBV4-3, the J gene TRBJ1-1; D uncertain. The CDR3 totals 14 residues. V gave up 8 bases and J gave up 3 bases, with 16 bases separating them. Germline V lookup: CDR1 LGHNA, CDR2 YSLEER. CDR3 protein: CASGLEVKDTEAFF. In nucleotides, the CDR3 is TGCGCCAGCGGCCTAGAGGTTAAAGACACTGAAGCTTTCTTT.

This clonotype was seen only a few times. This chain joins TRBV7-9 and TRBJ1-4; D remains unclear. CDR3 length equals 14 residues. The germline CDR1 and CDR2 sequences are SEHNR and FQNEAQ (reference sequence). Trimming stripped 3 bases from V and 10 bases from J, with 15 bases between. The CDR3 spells CASSFDVSNRKLFF. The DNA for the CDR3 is TGTGCCAGCAGCTTCGATGTGTCAAACCGAAAACTGTTTTTT.

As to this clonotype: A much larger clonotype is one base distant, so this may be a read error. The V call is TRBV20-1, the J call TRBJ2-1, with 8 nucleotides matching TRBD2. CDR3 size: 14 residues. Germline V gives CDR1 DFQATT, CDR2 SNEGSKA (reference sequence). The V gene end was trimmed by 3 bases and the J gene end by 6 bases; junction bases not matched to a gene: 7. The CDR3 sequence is CSASDSGAVNEQFF. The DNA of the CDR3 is TGCAGTGCTAGTGATAGCGGGGCTGTCAATGAGCAGTTCTTC.

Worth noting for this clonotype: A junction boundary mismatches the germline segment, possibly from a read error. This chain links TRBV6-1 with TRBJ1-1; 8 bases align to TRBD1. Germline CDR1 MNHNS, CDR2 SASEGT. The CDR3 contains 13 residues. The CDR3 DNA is TGTGCCAACAGGACAGGGTTGAACACTGAAGTTTTCTTT. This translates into CANRTGLNTEVFF.

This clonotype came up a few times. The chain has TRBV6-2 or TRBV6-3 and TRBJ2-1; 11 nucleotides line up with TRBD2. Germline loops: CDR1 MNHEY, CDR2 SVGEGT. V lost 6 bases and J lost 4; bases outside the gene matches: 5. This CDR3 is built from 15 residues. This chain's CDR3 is CASRSGTSGYNEQFF. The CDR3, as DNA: TGTGCCAGCAGATCCGGGACTAGCGGATACAATGAGCAGTTCTTC.

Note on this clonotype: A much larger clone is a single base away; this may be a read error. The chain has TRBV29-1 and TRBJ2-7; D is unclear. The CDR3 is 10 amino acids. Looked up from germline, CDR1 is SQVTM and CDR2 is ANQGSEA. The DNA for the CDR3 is TGCAGCATTGAATTCCACGAGCAGTACTTC. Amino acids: CSIEFHEQYF.

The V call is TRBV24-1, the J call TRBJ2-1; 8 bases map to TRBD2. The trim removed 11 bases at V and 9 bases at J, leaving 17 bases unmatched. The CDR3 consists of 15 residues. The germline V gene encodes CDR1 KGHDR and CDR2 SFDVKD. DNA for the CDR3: TGTGCCATCAGCGATGCGGGACTAGTATTGAGTGAGCAGTTCTTC. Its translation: CAISDAGLVLSEQFF.

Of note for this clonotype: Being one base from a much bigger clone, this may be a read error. The chain's CDR3 is CRVLGTGGTGYTF. The CDR3 coding sequence is TGCAGGGTACTCGGGACAGGGGGTACGGGCTACACCTTC. The chain recombines TRBV29-1 with TRBJ1-2, with 11 bases identical to TRBD1. Germline lookup yields CDR1 SQVTM and CDR2 ANQGSEA. CDR3 length: 13 amino acids.

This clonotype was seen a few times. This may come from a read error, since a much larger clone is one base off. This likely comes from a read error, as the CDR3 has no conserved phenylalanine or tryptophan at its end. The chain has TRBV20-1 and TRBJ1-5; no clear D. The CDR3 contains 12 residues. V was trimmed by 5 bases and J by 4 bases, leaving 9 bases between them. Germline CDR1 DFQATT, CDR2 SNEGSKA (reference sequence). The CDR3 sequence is CSASGWNQPQHC. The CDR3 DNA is TGCAGTGCTTCCGGGTGGAATCAGCCCCAGCATTGT.